This T cell receptor beta chain originates from a study of OX40 agonist ivuxolimab in advanced cancers. Deletions cut 2 bases from V and 5 bases from J, with 15 bases between. This CDR3 comprises 15 residues. Germline assignment: CDR1 GTSNPN and CDR2 SVGIG (reference sequence). Here immunoSEQ multiplex PCR was the method, and the copy in TCRdb shows in-frame clones only, minus some. The table includes tens of thousands of clones, just over 85% detected once. This clone occurred once. This receptor was obtained from an adult with an advanced solid tumor such as melanoma, head and neck, liver or kidney cancer. This specimen was CD4+ or CD8+ T cells sorted from blood, taken in a trial of the OX40 agonist ivuxolimab. J is TRBJ1-4 and V is TRBV30; tentative D call: TRBD1 (6 bases). The CDR3 loop reads CAWSRGSKGNEKLFF. The CDR3 region has the DNA TGTGCCTGGAGTAGGGGGAGTAAGGGGAATGAAAAACTGTTTTTT.